A selection of T cell receptor beta chains follows, all from one sample in a study of blood T cell repertoires in COVID-19. This table comes from immunoSEQ multiplex PCR, and its TCRdb copy is limited to in-frame clones, with some not included. This sample has a few hundred thousand clones, with roughly 84% found just once. The sequenced sample was peripheral blood. These TCRs come from a person aged 70 to 80 with COVID-19, enrolled during active disease. The CDR3 runs from the conserved cysteine through the conserved F or W. The D gene is left open where the match is weak. Size tells how often a clone was seen (once, few, many) or the class of an expanded clone, and some rows leave it out.

d_call: NA
j_call: TRBJ1-1
clone_size: NA
v_call: TRBV19
cdr3_nt: TGTGCCAGTAGTAGACGGACGGGGGGGAACACTGAAGCTTTCTTT
cdr3_aa: CASSRRTGGNTEAFF

d_call: NA
j_call: TRBJ1-3
clone_size: many
v_call: TRBV7-2
cdr3_nt: TGTGCCAGCAGCCCCTCGGGGGGTGGAAACACCATATATTTT
cdr3_aa: CASSPSGGGNTIYF

d_call: TRBD2
j_call: TRBJ2-3
clone_size: NA
v_call: TRBV5-8
cdr3_nt: TGTGCCAGCAGCAGAAGACTAGCGGGAGGTTTAGAAGATACGCAGTATTTT
cdr3_aa: CASSRRLAGGLEDTQYF

d_call: TRBD1
j_call: TRBJ2-7
clone_size: NA
v_call: TRBV5-4
cdr3_nt: TGTGCCAGCAGCTTCAGGGGGCGCAGGAACGAGCAGTACTTC
cdr3_aa: CASSFRGRRNEQYF

d_call: TRBD1
j_call: TRBJ2-3
clone_size: NA
v_call: TRBV5-1
cdr3_nt: TGCGCCAGCAGCTTGTACTCCGGGACAGCGACTAAAGATACGCAGTATTTT
cdr3_aa: CASSLYSGTATKDTQYF

d_call: NA
j_call: TRBJ1-6
clone_size: NA
v_call: TRBV7-2
cdr3_nt: TGTGCCAGCAGCTTAACGCAGAAAAATTCACCCCTCCACTTT
cdr3_aa: CASSLTQKNSPLHF

d_call: NA
j_call: TRBJ2-1
clone_size: few
v_call: TRBV7-2
cdr3_nt: TGTGCCAGCAGCTTCCTTCCAGGGCTTCGCAGCTCCTACAATGAGCAGTTCTTC
cdr3_aa: CASSFLPGLRSSYNEQFF

d_call: TRBD1
j_call: TRBJ1-3
clone_size: NA
v_call: TRBV6-5
cdr3_nt: TGTGCCAGCACTAGGGACAGGGGTTATGGAAACACCATATATTTT
cdr3_aa: CASTRDRGYGNTIYF

d_call: TRBD2
j_call: TRBJ2-2
clone_size: NA
v_call: TRBV10-3
cdr3_nt: TGTGCCATCAGTGAGTCTGGACTAGCGGGGGGACGGAACACCGGGGAGCTGTTTTTT
cdr3_aa: CAISESGLAGGRNTGELFF

d_call: NA
j_call: TRBJ1-1
clone_size: NA
v_call: TRBV4-3
cdr3_nt: TGCGCCAGCAGCCAAGGTCAAGATGTACCCACCGGAGCTTTCTTT
cdr3_aa: CASSQGQDVPTGAFF

d_call: TRBD1
j_call: TRBJ1-2
clone_size: NA
v_call: TRBV28
cdr3_nt: TGTGCCAGCCAGACAGGGACCTATGGCTACACCTTC
cdr3_aa: CASQTGTYGYTF

d_call: TRBD1
j_call: TRBJ1-2
clone_size: NA
v_call: TRBV19
cdr3_nt: TGTGCCAGTAGTACCGGGACAGGGAGCTATGGCTACACCTTC
cdr3_aa: CASSTGTGSYGYTF

d_call: TRBD1
j_call: TRBJ1-6
clone_size: NA
v_call: TRBV27
cdr3_nt: TGTGCCAGCAGTATCGGGACAGGGGTTAATTCACCCCTCCACTTT
cdr3_aa: CASSIGTGVNSPLHF

d_call: TRBD2
j_call: TRBJ2-1
clone_size: NA
v_call: TRBV6-4
cdr3_nt: TGTGCCAGCAGGCACACCGGGACTAGCGGGAGTAATGAGCAGTTCTTC
cdr3_aa: CASRHTGTSGSNEQFF

d_call: TRBD1
j_call: TRBJ2-5
clone_size: NA
v_call: TRBV7-2
cdr3_nt: TGTGCCAGCAGCCGCTGGGACAGAAAAGAGACCCAGTACTTC
cdr3_aa: CASSRWDRKETQYF

d_call: TRBD2
j_call: TRBJ2-1
clone_size: NA
v_call: TRBV19
cdr3_nt: TGTGCCAGTAGTATGGGGCGGGGGGGCCCGTATGGTCATGAGCAGTTCTTC
cdr3_aa: CASSMGRGGPYGHEQFF

d_call: NA
j_call: TRBJ1-4
clone_size: NA
v_call: TRBV7-9
cdr3_nt: TGTGCCAGCAGCTTAGGTCCGAATGAAAAACTGTTTTTT
cdr3_aa: CASSLGPNEKLFF

d_call: NA
j_call: TRBJ2-4
clone_size: once
v_call: TRBV15
cdr3_nt: TGTGCCACCAGCAGAGATATTGGGGCGGGGCAAAACATTCAGTACTTC
cdr3_aa: CATSRDIGAGQNIQYF

d_call: TRBD2
j_call: TRBJ2-1
clone_size: NA
v_call: TRBV5-1
cdr3_nt: TGCGCCAGCAGCTTTACTAGCGGGATCGACAATGAGCAGTTCTTC
cdr3_aa: CASSFTSGIDNEQFF

d_call: NA
j_call: TRBJ1-2
clone_size: NA
v_call: TRBV28
cdr3_nt: TGTGCCAGCACACAGGGACCTAACTATGGCTACACCTTC
cdr3_aa: CASTQGPNYGYTF

d_call: TRBD2
j_call: TRBJ2-3
clone_size: NA
v_call: TRBV5-6
cdr3_nt: TGTGCCAGCAGCATTAGCGGGGGGATAGATACGCAGTATTTT
cdr3_aa: CASSISGGIDTQYF

d_call: NA
j_call: TRBJ2-7
clone_size: NA
v_call: TRBV5-4
cdr3_nt: TGTGCCAGCAGCTTGGATTACGGGGGCTCCTACGAGCAGTACTTC
cdr3_aa: CASSLDYGGSYEQYF

d_call: TRBD1
j_call: TRBJ2-7
clone_size: many
v_call: TRBV28
cdr3_nt: TGTGCCAGCAGTTTGGGGGGACAGGGTCTAGACGAGCAGTACTTC
cdr3_aa: CASSLGGQGLDEQYF

d_call: NA
j_call: TRBJ1-4
clone_size: NA
v_call: TRBV7-2
cdr3_nt: TGTGCCAGCAGCTTAGTCGGGGGGAATGAAAAACTGTTTTTT
cdr3_aa: CASSLVGGNEKLFF

d_call: TRBD1
j_call: TRBJ2-3
clone_size: NA
v_call: TRBV28
cdr3_nt: TGTGCCAGCAGTTTATATCAGGGGGCCACAGATACGCAGTATTTT
cdr3_aa: CASSLYQGATDTQYF

d_call: NA
j_call: TRBJ1-1
clone_size: NA
v_call: TRBV11-1
cdr3_nt: TGTGCCAGCAGCTTGGGGCGTCTGGGAGGTACTGAAGCTTTCTTT
cdr3_aa: CASSLGRLGGTEAFF

d_call: NA
j_call: TRBJ2-1
clone_size: NA
v_call: TRBV2
cdr3_nt: TGTGCCAGCAACAGGGCCTACAATGAGCAGTTCTTC
cdr3_aa: CASNRAYNEQFF

d_call: TRBD1
j_call: TRBJ1-3
clone_size: NA
v_call: TRBV2
cdr3_nt: TGTGCCAGCAATTTCTTGACAGGGGATAATACTCCGGGCGGAAACACCATATATTTT
cdr3_aa: CASNFLTGDNTPGGNTIYF

d_call: TRBD2
j_call: TRBJ2-3
clone_size: NA
v_call: TRBV7-9
cdr3_nt: TGTGCCAGCAGCTTATCGGGGGGACGCACAGATACGCAGTATTTT
cdr3_aa: CASSLSGGRTDTQYF

d_call: TRBD1
j_call: TRBJ1-4
clone_size: NA
v_call: TRBV3-1/TRBV3-2
cdr3_nt: TGTGCCAGCAGCTACAGTACGGGACAGGGGATAGAAAAACTGTTTTTT
cdr3_aa: CASSYSTGQGIEKLFF

d_call: TRBD1
j_call: TRBJ1-1
clone_size: NA
v_call: TRBV18
cdr3_nt: TGTGCCAGCTCATATATTTCAGGGACAGTGAACACTGAAGCTTTCTTT
cdr3_aa: CASSYISGTVNTEAFF

d_call: TRBD1
j_call: TRBJ1-1
clone_size: NA
v_call: TRBV6-4
cdr3_nt: TGTGCCAGCAGAGCGGGACAGGCGAACACTGAAGCTTTCTTT
cdr3_aa: CASRAGQANTEAFF

d_call: TRBD2
j_call: TRBJ2-7
clone_size: NA
v_call: TRBV28
cdr3_nt: TGTGCCAGCAGGAAAACTAGCGGGAGGGCCGTCGAGCAGTACTTC
cdr3_aa: CASRKTSGRAVEQYF